This T cell receptor beta chain was found in a study of CD8 T cells in ankylosing spondylitis. Study-wide results and limits: For ankylosing spondylitis blood, a TCR beta motif of about eight highly homologous variants appeared characteristic. According to the report, clones linked to the disease were significantly enriched in matched synovial fluid samples taken from ankylosing spondylitis patients.

This CDR3 is 13 amino acids long. The V end was cut by 7 bases, the J end by 7 bases, with 11 bases between. Per germline, CDR1 SNHLY and CDR2 FYNNEI. In its sample, this clonotype was seen a few times. What it binds is unknown. Generation of TCR beta libraries employed quantitative 5'-RACE incorporating molecular barcodes. TCRdb reanalysed the 5' RACE reads using MiXCR and keeps one entry per CDR3 protein. The table lists hundreds of thousands of distinct CDR3 sequences, approximately 11% of them singletons. Sample: blood, either unsorted or a sorted T cell fraction (not recorded which). The V and J genes are TRBV2 and TRBJ1-6; no clear D. The sequence was collected from a male donor with ankylosing spondylitis. The CDR3 coding sequence is TGTGCCAGCATCGGATTGAGAAATTCACCCCTCCACTTT. Translation: CASIGLRNSPLHF.